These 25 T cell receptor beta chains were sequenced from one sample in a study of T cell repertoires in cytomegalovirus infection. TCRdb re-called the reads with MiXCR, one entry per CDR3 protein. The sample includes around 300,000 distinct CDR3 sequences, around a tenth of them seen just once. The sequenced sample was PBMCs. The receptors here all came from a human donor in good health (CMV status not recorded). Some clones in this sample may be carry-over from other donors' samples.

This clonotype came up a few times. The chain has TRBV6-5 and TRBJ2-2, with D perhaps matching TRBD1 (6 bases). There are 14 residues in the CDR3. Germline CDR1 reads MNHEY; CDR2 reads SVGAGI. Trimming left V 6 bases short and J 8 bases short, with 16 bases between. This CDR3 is CASSSTSGVGELFF. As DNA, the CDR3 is TGTGCCAGCAGCTCAACATCAGGGGTAGGGGAGCTGTTTTTT.

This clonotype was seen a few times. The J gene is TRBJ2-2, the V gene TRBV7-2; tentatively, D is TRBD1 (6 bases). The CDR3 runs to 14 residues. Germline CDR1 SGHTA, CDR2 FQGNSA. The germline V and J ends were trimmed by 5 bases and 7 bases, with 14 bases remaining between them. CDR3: CASSPITGFGELFF. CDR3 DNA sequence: TGTGCCAGCAGCCCCATTACAGGGTTCGGGGAGCTGTTTTTT.

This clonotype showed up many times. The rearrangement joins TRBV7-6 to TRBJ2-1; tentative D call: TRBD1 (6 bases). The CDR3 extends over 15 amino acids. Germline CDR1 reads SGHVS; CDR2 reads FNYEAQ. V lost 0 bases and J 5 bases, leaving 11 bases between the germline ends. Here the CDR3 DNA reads TGTGCCAGCAGCTTAGCGTGGGGGCCGAACAATGAGCAGTTCTTC. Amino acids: CASSLAWGPNNEQFF.

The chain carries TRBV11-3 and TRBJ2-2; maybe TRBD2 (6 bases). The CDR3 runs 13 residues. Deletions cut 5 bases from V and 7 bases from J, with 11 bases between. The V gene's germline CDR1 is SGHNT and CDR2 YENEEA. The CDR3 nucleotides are TGTGCCAGCAGCCGGGGGTACAGCGGGGAGCTGTTTTTT. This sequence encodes CASSRGYSGELFF.

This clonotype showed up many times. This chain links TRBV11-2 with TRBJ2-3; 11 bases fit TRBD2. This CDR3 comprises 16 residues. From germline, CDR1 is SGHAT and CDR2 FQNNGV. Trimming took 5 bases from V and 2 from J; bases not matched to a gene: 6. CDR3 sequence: CASSPRLAGLTDTQYF. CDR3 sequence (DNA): TGTGCCAGCAGCCCGCGACTAGCGGGACTCACAGATACGCAGTATTTT. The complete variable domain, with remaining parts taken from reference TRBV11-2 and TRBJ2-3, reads EAGVAQSPRYKIIEKRQSVAFWCNPISGHATLYWYQQILGQGPKLLIQFQNNGVVDDSQLPKDRFSAERLKGVDSTLKIQPAKLEDSAVYLCASSPRLAGLTDTQYFGPGTRLTVL.

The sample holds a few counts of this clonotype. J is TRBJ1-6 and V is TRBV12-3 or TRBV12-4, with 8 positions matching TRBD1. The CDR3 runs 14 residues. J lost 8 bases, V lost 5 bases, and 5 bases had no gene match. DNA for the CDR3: TGTGCCAGCAGTCGGACAGGGCAGTATTCACCCCTCCACTTT. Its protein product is CASSRTGQYSPLHF.

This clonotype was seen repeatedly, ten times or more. CDR3 sequence: CSARVQGHGSPLHF. CDR3 sequence (DNA): TGCAGTGCTAGAGTACAGGGGCATGGCTCACCCCTCCACTTT. The V gene is TRBV20-1, the J gene TRBJ1-6; the match to TRBD1 covers 7 bases. V shed 1 base and J 10 bases; nucleotides not matched to a gene: 7. The CDR3 has 14 residues. Germline V gene sequence: CDR1 DFQATT, CDR2 SNEGSKA (reference sequence).

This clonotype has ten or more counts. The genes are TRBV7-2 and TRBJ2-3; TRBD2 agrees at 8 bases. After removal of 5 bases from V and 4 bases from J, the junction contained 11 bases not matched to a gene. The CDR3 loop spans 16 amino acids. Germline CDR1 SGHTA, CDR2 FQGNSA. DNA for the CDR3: TGTGCCAGCAGCGAACGTGGTAGCGGGATAGCAGATACGCAGTATTTT. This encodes CASSERGSGIADTQYF.

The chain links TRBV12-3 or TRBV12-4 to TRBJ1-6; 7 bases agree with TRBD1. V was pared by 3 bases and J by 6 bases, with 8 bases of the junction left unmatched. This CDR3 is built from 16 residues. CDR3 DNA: TGTGCCAGCAGTTTTCAGACGCCAGGGGGTAATTCACCCCTCCACTTT. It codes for CASSFQTPGGNSPLHF.

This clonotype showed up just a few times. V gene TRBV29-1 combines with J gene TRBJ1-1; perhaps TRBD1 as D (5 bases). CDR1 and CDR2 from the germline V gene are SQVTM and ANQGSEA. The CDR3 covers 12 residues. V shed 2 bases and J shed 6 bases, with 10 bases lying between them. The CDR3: CSVEFREAEAFF. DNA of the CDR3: TGCAGCGTTGAATTCAGGGAGGCTGAAGCTTTCTTT.

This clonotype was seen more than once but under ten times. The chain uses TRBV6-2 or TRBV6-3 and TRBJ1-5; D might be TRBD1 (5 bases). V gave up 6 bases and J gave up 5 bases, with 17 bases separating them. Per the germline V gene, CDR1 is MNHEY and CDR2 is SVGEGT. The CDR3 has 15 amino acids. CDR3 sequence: CASSPPGLSHQPQHF. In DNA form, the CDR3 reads TGTGCCAGCAGCCCCCCGGGGCTCTCCCATCAGCCCCAGCATTTT.

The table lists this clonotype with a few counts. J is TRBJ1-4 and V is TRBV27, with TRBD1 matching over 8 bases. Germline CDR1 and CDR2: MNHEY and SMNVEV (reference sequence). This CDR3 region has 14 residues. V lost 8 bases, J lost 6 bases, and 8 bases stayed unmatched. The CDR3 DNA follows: TGTGCCAGCCCCCACAGGGGACAGGATGAAAAACTGTTTTTT. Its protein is CASPHRGQDEKLFF.

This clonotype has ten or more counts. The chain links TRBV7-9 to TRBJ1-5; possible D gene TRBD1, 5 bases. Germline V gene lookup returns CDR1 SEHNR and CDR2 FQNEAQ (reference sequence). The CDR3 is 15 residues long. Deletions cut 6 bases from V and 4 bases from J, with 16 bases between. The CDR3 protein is CASSRDGLPNQPQHF. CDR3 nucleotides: TGTGCCAGCAGTCGGGACGGTCTCCCAAATCAGCCCCAGCATTTT. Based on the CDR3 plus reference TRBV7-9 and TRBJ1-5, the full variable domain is DTGVSQNPRHKITKRGQNVTFRCDPISEHNRLYWYRQTLGQGPEFLTYFQNEAQLEKSRLLSDRFSAERPKGSFSTLEIQRTEQGDSAMYLCASSRDGLPNQPQHFGDGTRLSIL.

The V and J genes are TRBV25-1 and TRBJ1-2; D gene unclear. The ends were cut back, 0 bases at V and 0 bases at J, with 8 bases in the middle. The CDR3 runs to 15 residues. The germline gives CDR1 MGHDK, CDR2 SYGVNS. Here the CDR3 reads CASSEYQEANYGYTF. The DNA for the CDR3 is TGTGCCAGCAGTGAATATCAGGAAGCTAACTATGGCTACACCTTC.

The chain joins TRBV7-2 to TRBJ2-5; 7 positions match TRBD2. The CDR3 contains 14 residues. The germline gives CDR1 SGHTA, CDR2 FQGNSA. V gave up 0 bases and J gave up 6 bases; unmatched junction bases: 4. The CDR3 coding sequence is TGTGCCAGCAGCTTAGCGGGACTAATACAGACCCAGTACTTC. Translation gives CASSLAGLIQTQYF. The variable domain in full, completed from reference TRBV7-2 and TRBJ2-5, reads GAGVSQSPSNKVTEKGKDVELRCDPISGHTALYWYRQSLGQGLEFLIYFQGNSAPDKSGLPSDRFSAERTGGSVSTLTIQRTQQEDSAVYLCASSLAGLIQTQYFGPGTRLLVL.

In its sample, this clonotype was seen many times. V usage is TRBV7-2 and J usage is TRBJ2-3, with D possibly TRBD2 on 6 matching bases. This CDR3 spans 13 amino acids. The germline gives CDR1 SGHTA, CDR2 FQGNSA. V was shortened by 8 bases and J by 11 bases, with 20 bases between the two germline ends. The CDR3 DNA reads TGTGCCAGCTCACCCGAACTAGCTTTCTTGCAGTATTTT. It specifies CASSPELAFLQYF.

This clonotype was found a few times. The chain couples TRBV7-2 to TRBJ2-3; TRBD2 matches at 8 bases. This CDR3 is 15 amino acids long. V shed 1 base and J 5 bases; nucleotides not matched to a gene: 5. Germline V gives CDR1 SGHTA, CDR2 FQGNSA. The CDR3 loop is CASSLVSGREDTQYF. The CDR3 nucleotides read TGTGCCAGCAGCTTAGTAAGCGGGAGAGAAGATACGCAGTATTTT.

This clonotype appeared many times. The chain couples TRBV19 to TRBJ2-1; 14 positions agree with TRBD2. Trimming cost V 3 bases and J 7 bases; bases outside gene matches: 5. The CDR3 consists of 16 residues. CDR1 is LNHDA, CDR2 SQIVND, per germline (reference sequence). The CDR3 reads CASSIGTSGSQNEQFF. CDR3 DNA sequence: TGTGCCAGTAGTATCGGGACTAGCGGGAGCCAGAATGAGCAGTTCTTC.

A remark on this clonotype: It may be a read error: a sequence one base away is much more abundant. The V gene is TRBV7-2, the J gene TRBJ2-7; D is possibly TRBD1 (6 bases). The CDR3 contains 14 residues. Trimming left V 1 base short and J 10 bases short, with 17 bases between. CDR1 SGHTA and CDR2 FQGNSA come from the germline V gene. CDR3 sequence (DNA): TGTGCCAGCAGCTTAGACCACAGGGCAGGCGACCAGTACTTC. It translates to CASSLDHRAGDQYF.

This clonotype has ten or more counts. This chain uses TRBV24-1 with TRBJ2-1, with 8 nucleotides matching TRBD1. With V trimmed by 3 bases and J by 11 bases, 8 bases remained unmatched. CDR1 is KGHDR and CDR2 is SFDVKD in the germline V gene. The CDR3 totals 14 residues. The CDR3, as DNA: TGTGCCACCAGTGATCCGGGGGACAGGCCTAAGCAGTTCTTC. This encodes CATSDPGDRPKQFF.

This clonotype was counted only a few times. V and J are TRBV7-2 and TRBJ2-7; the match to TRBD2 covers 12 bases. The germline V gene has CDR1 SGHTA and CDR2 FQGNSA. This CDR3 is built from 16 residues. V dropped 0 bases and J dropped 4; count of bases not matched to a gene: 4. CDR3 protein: CASSLATSGGEYEQYF. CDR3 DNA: TGTGCCAGCAGCTTAGCGACTAGCGGGGGCGAATACGAGCAGTACTTC. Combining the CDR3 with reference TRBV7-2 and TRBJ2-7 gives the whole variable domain GAGVSQSPSNKVTEKGKDVELRCDPISGHTALYWYRQSLGQGLEFLIYFQGNSAPDKSGLPSDRFSAERTGGSVSTLTIQRTQQEDSAVYLCASSLATSGGEYEQYFGPGTRLTVT.

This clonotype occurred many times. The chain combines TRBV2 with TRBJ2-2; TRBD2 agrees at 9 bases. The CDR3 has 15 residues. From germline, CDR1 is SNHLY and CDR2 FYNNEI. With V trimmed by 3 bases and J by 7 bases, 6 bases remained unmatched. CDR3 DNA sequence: TGTGCCAGCAGTGACGGAGCGGGAGGAATCGGGGAGCTGTTTTTT. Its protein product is CASSDGAGGIGELFF.

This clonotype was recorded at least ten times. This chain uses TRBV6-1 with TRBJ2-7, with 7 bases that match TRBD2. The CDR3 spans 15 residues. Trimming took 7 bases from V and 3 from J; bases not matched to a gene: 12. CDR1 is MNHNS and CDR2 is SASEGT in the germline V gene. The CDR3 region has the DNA TGTGCCAGCAACAGTCCGGGACTAAGGAACTACGAGCAGTACTTC. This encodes CASNSPGLRNYEQYF.

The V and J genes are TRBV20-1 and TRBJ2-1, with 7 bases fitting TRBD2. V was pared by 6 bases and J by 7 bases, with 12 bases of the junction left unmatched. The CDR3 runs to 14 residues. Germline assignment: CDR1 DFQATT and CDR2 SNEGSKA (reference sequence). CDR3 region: CSATGLVGWNEQFF. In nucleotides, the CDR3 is TGCAGTGCCACAGGACTAGTAGGTTGGAATGAGCAGTTCTTC.

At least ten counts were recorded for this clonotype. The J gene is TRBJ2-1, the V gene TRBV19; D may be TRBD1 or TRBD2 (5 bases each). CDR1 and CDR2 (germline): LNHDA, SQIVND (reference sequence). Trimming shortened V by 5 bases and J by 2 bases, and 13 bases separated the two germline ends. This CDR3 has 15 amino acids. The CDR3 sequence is CASSLGPSPYNEQFF. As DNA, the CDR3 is TGTGCCAGTAGTCTGGGACCGAGCCCCTACAATGAGCAGTTCTTC. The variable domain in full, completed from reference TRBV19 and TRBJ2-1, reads DGGITQSPKYLFRKEGQNVTLSCEQNLNHDAMYWYRQDPGQGLRLIYYSQIVNDFQKGDIAEGYSVSREKKESFPLTVTSAQKNPTAFYLCASSLGPSPYNEQFFGPGTRLTVL.